Listed here are 30 T cell receptor beta chains from one sample, sequenced in a study of T cells in Graves' hyperthyroidism and ophthalmopathy. The CDR3 regions of TCR beta were amplified from RNA transcripts. An initial round of RT-PCR targeting the TCR CDR3 relied on the HTBI primer set. TCRdb processed the multiplex PCR reads anew with MiXCR; each CDR3 protein has one entry. Altogether about 640,000 distinct CDR3 sequences are present, just under 45% being singletons, with the ten largest covering under 8.5%. The sequenced sample was peripheral blood or thyroid tissue (not recorded which). The receptor set was obtained from an adult man with Graves' disease, either hyperthyroidism or ophthalmopathy (not recorded which).

This chain connects TRBV29-1 to TRBJ2-1; D uncertain. Trimming removed 6 bases from V and 5 bases from J, with 14 bases in between. The length of the CDR3 is 13 residues. Germline V gene lookup returns CDR1 SQVTM and CDR2 ANQGSEA. The CDR3 spells CSVRLTTNNEQFF. CDR3 coding DNA: TGCAGCGTACGCTTAACGACCAACAATGAGCAGTTCTTC.

This clonotype has more than one count but fewer than ten. The rearrangement links TRBV12-3 or TRBV12-4 to TRBJ1-2, with D tentatively TRBD1 (6 bases). The CDR3 runs 14 residues. Between the trimmed V and J ends, which lost 5 bases and 7 bases, there was a span of 17 bases. The CDR3 DNA is TGTGCCAGCAGTGAGGAACAGGGCCGAGGTGGCTACACCTTC. This encodes CASSEEQGRGGYTF.

Ten or more counts support this clonotype. The chain has TRBV7-2 and TRBJ1-5; D not resolved. Per germline, CDR1 SGHTA and CDR2 FQGNSA. There are 13 residues in the CDR3. Deletions cut 5 bases from V and 5 bases from J, with 10 bases between. The CDR3 coding sequence is TGTGCCAGCAGCCTTTACCCAGATCAGCCCCAGCATTTT. Translation gives CASSLYPDQPQHF.

This clonotype is a singleton in its sample. The rearrangement joins TRBV29-1 to TRBJ1-2; 9 bases match TRBD1. The V and J ends lost 4 bases and 4 bases, in that order; junction bases with no gene match: 13. The CDR3 is made up of 16 amino acids. The V gene's germline CDR1 is SQVTM and CDR2 ANQGSEA. CDR3 bases: TGCAGCGTTGGGGGCGACAAACAGGGGGCGCGCTATGGCTACACCTTC. It yields the protein CSVGGDKQGARYGYTF. Drawing the rest from reference TRBV29-1 and TRBJ1-2, the complete variable domain is SAVISQKPSRDICQRGTSLTIQCQVDSQVTMMFWYRQQPGQSLTLIATANQGSEATYESGFVIDKFPISRPNLTFSTLTVSNMSPEDSSIYLCSVGGDKQGARYGYTFGSGTRLTVV.

V and J are TRBV13 and TRBJ1-1, with D maybe TRBD1 (6 bases). Germline V CDR1 and CDR2: PRHDT, FYEKMQ (reference sequence). Trimming left V 5 bases short and J 3 bases short, with 10 bases between. CDR3 size: 13 residues. CDR3 loop: CASSARQDTEAFF. The CDR3, as DNA: TGTGCCAGCAGCGCTAGACAGGACACTGAAGCTTTCTTT.

Only one count was recorded for this clonotype. The chain combines TRBV2 with TRBJ1-5; TRBD1 might be the D (6 bases). The CDR3 contains 17 residues. Germline values: CDR1 SNHLY, CDR2 FYNNEI. Trimming left V 4 bases short and J 0 bases short, with 16 bases between. CDR3 sequence: CASSGLGQPGSNQPQHF. CDR3 DNA sequence: TGTGCCAGCAGTGGTCTGGGACAACCAGGTAGCAATCAGCCCCAGCATTTT.

CDR3 sequence: CASIHTGGRETQYF. In nucleotides, the CDR3 is TGTGCCAGCATCCACACAGGGGGAAGAGAGACCCAGTACTTC. The chain combines TRBV2 with TRBJ2-5, with TRBD1 matching 8 bases. The CDR3 contains 14 residues. The V and J ends lost 7 bases and 4 bases, in that order; junction bases with no gene match: 8. Looked up from germline, CDR1 is SNHLY and CDR2 is FYNNEI.

A note on this clonotype: Likely a read error: the CDR3 ends without its conserved phenylalanine or tryptophan. The rearrangement links TRBV6-1 to TRBJ1-2; perhaps TRBD1 as D (6 bases). Trimming pared 7 bases from V and 2 bases from J, leaving 14 bases between. In germline, CDR1 is MNHNS, CDR2 SASEGT. CDR3 length: 14 residues. Here the CDR3 reads CASTDSTGNYGYTL. The CDR3 DNA is TGTGCCAGCACCGATAGCACAGGGAACTATGGCTACACCCTC.

This clonotype was found many times. The chain uses TRBV2 and TRBJ1-1; perhaps TRBD1 as D (5 bases). The CDR3 has 12 amino acids. The V gene lost 6 bases and the J gene lost 10 bases, with 15 bases spanning the gap. The V gene's germline CDR1 is SNHLY and CDR2 FYNNEI. CDR3 in amino acids: CASRGDSLRAFF. The CDR3 DNA is TGTGCCAGCAGAGGAGACAGTCTGCGAGCTTTCTTT.

V gene TRBV3-1 combines with J gene TRBJ2-5, with 11 bases identical to TRBD2. This CDR3 contains 18 residues. Trimming cost V 1 base and J 5 bases; bases outside gene matches: 12. Germline CDR1 LGHDT, CDR2 YNNKEL (reference sequence). The CDR3 sequence is CASSQAGLADYRGETQYF. CDR3 DNA: TGTGCCAGCAGCCAAGCGGGACTAGCGGACTACCGGGGGGAGACCCAGTACTTC.

V and J are TRBV29-1 and TRBJ1-1; D call uncertain. Trimming cost V 5 bases and J 7 bases, with 8 bases left between them. The germline V gene has CDR1 SQVTM and CDR2 ANQGSEA. There are 10 residues in the CDR3. The CDR3 DNA sequence: TGCAGCGTTTGTAAGGGTGAAGCTTTCTTT. Its translation is CSVCKGEAFF.

This clonotype has a handful of counts. The rearrangement uses TRBV24-1 and TRBJ2-5, with 8 bases identical to TRBD1. V was pared by 3 bases and J by 5 bases, with 10 bases of the junction left unmatched. This CDR3 has 16 residues. Germline V gene lookup returns CDR1 KGHDR and CDR2 SFDVKD. The CDR3 nucleotides read TGTGCCACCAGTGATGCTCCCAGACAGGGGTCGGAGACCCAGTACTTC. It yields the protein CATSDAPRQGSETQYF.

CDR3 nucleotide sequence: TGTGCCACCAGAGCCGGGGACACTGAAGCTTTCTTT. It translates to CATRAGDTEAFF. The chain employs TRBV24-1 and TRBJ1-1; no clear D. Trimming took 7 bases from V and 3 from J, leaving 8 bases between them. This CDR3 spans 12 amino acids. Looked up from germline, CDR1 is KGHDR and CDR2 is SFDVKD.

CDR3 coding DNA: TGTGCCAGCAGCTTGGAACAGACTATTGCAACTAATGAAAAACTGTTTTTT. Amino acid sequence: CASSLEQTIATNEKLFF. This chain joins TRBV7-9 and TRBJ1-4; D is ambiguous. The CDR3 loop spans 17 amino acids. V was trimmed by 3 bases and J by 0 bases, leaving 14 bases between them. CDR1 SEHNR and CDR2 FQNEAQ come from the germline V gene (reference sequence).

The chain joins TRBV29-1 to TRBJ2-3; no firm D call. V was trimmed by 5 bases and J by 6 bases, leaving 6 bases between them. This CDR3 contains 10 residues. Germline-derived CDR1 and CDR2 are SQVTM and ANQGSEA. This chain's CDR3 is CSVRVDTQYF. The DNA of the CDR3 is TGCAGCGTTCGCGTTGATACGCAGTATTTT.

This clonotype was seen a single time. The genes are TRBV10-1 and TRBJ2-7; D is possibly TRBD2 (6 bases). Trimming shortened V by 8 bases and J by 5 bases, and 16 bases separated the two germline ends. Germline-derived CDR1 and CDR2 are WNHNN and SYGVQD (reference sequence). The CDR3 contains 13 residues. In nucleotides, the CDR3 is TGCGCCAGCTCACCGGCGGGATTTGACGAGCAGTACTTC. As protein: CASSPAGFDEQYF.

The chain has TRBV15 and TRBJ2-7; D may be TRBD1 (6 bases). CDR1 and CDR2 from the germline V gene are LNHNV and YYDKDF (reference sequence). With 5 bases removed from V and 2 bases from J, the gap between germline ends came to 16 bases. The CDR3 contains 15 residues. As DNA, the CDR3 is TGTGCCACCAGCGGGAACAGGGATGGCGCCTACGAGCAGTACTTC. It encodes CATSGNRDGAYEQYF.

This clonotype has just a few counts. The chain combines TRBV9 with TRBJ2-5; 9 positions match TRBD2. This CDR3 contains 14 residues. V lost 0 bases and J lost 4; bases outside the gene matches: 1. Germline assignment: CDR1 SGDLS and CDR2 YYNGEE. The CDR3, as DNA: TGTGCCAGCAGCGTAGTAGCGGGAGCAGAGACCCAGTACTTC. Its translation: CASSVVAGAETQYF.

This chain joins TRBV9 and TRBJ1-6; D possibly corresponds to TRBD1 (5 bases). Germline-derived CDR1 and CDR2 are SGDLS and YYNGEE. The CDR3 is 17 residues long. Trimming left V 3 bases short and J 8 bases short, with 21 bases between. The DNA of the CDR3 is TGTGCCAGCAGCGCAAGTAGTAGGGGCGGTAGGGATTCACCCCTCCACTTT. Protein product: CASSASSRGGRDSPLHF.

This clonotype has a handful of counts. The chain links TRBV6-5 to TRBJ2-5; tentative D call: TRBD2 (6 bases). The CDR3 spans 14 residues. Trimming cost V 6 bases and J 6 bases, with 17 bases left between them. The V gene's germline CDR1 is MNHEY and CDR2 SVGAGI. The CDR3 reads CASRIYRDSQTQYF. Written as DNA, the CDR3 is TGTGCCAGCAGAATCTACCGGGACTCCCAGACCCAGTACTTC.

V and J are TRBV20-1 and TRBJ2-7; the match to TRBD1 covers 8 bases. The germline gives CDR1 DFQATT, CDR2 SNEGSKA (reference sequence). CDR3 length: 13 amino acids. Unmatched junction bases numbered 5, after V lost 6 bases and J lost 1 base. CDR3 protein: CSAAGQGSYEQYF. In DNA form, the CDR3 reads TGCAGTGCCGCAGGACAGGGATCCTACGAGCAGTACTTC.

J is TRBJ2-2 and V is TRBV7-9, with D possibly being TRBD2 (5 bases). V was trimmed by 4 bases and J by 8 bases, leaving 11 bases between them. CDR1 is SEHNR and CDR2 is FQNEAQ in the germline V gene (reference sequence). The CDR3 sequence is 13 residues long. CDR3 coding DNA: TGTGCCAGCAGCTATGGGAGCGGAGGGGAGCTGTTTTTT. Protein product: CASSYGSGGELFF.

J is TRBJ2-7 and V is TRBV6-4; 8 bases agree with TRBD2. Germline values: CDR1 MRHNA, CDR2 SNTAGT. V lost 7 bases and J lost 3; bases outside the gene matches: 5. The CDR3 spans 13 residues. The CDR3 nucleotides read TGTGCCAGCAACCGGGGGGGGTTCTACGAGCAGTACTTC. This codes for CASNRGGFYEQYF.

This clonotype has only one observation. The chain combines TRBV7-9 with TRBJ1-4; TRBD1 is a possible D gene (5 bases). CDR1 and CDR2 (germline): SEHNR, FQNEAQ (reference sequence). The CDR3 is 15 amino acids. V dropped 6 bases and J dropped 2 bases, with 13 bases sitting between them. This chain's CDR3 is CASSPSGYTNEKLFF. The CDR3 DNA reads TGTGCCAGCAGTCCTTCAGGGTATACTAATGAAAAACTGTTTTTT.

The chain employs TRBV29-1 and TRBJ1-3; D uncertain. The length of the CDR3 is 12 residues. Germline V CDR1 and CDR2: SQVTM, ANQGSEA. V lost 0 bases and J 4 bases, leaving 4 bases between the germline ends. The CDR3 loop reads CSVEDLGNTIYF. In nucleotides, the CDR3 is TGCAGCGTTGAAGATCTAGGAAACACCATATATTTT.

This clonotype occurred a few times. The rearrangement uses TRBV12-3 or TRBV12-4 and TRBJ1-6; 7 bases align to TRBD1. The trim removed 4 bases at V and 0 bases at J, leaving 9 bases unmatched. This CDR3 is 18 amino acids long. DNA for the CDR3: TGTGCCAGCAGTTACCAGGGGGGAGTATCCTCCTATAATTCACCCCTCCACTTT. This encodes CASSYQGGVSSYNSPLHF.

This clonotype was recorded many times. The V gene is TRBV7-2, the J gene TRBJ1-2, with D possibly TRBD1 on 5 matching bases. Germline-derived CDR1 and CDR2 are SGHTA and FQGNSA. CDR3 length equals 14 residues. Trimming pared 3 bases from V and 4 bases from J, leaving 12 bases between. The CDR3 protein is CASSFGGNRYGYTF. The CDR3 DNA is TGTGCCAGCAGCTTCGGGGGGAACCGCTATGGCTACACCTTC.

Regarding this clonotype: It may be a read error: a sequence one base away is much more abundant. The CDR3 protein is CASSGGGQARRNSPLHF. CDR3 DNA sequence: TGTGCCAGCAGTGGGGGGGGGCAGGCGAGGAGGAATTCACCCCTCCACTTT. V and J are TRBV6-1 and TRBJ1-6; possible D gene TRBD1, 6 bases. Germline V gene sequence: CDR1 MNHNS, CDR2 SASEGT. This CDR3 has 17 residues. Trimming pared 4 bases from V and 7 bases from J, leaving 20 bases between.

There are many counts of this clonotype. This chain joins TRBV7-2 and TRBJ1-5, with D possibly TRBD1 on 6 matching bases. Trimming cost V 6 bases and J 6 bases, with 12 bases left between them. The CDR3 is 13 amino acids. Per germline, CDR1 SGHTA and CDR2 FQGNSA. The CDR3 here is CASSHRESQPQHF. DNA of the CDR3: TGTGCCAGCAGTCACAGGGAAAGTCAGCCCCAGCATTTT.

This sequence joins TRBV10-3 and TRBJ2-3, with 10 bases that match TRBD2. This CDR3 has 17 amino acids. The J segment lost 1 base and the V segment lost 0 bases, leaving 4 bases of the junction unmatched. The germline V gene has CDR1 ENHRY and CDR2 SYGVKD. The CDR3 DNA sequence: TGTGCCATCAGTGAGTCTCCGGGACTAGCGCGCACAGATACGCAGTATTTT. Encoded protein: CAISESPGLARTDTQYF.